This entry lists 9 T cell receptor beta chains sequenced from one sample in a study of T cell responses to AZD1222 COVID-19 vaccine. Sequenced by immunoSEQ multiplex PCR; TCRdb stores in-frame clones only, minus some. The data contain nearly 35,000 clones, 75% to 80% of them singletons. This specimen was peripheral blood, taken 28 days after the second AZD1222 dose. The receptors originated from an adult who received the AZD1222 COVID-19 vaccine.

This clone has a single count. This rearrangement joins TRBV10-1 to TRBJ2-3; D unresolved. The CDR3 totals 15 residues. V shed 11 bases and J shed 1 base, with 19 bases lying between them. Germline-derived CDR1 and CDR2 are WNHNN and SYGVQD (reference sequence). The CDR3: CAASPAYGGTDTQYF. CDR3 DNA sequence: TGCGCCGCTTCGCCTGCCTATGGAGGCACAGATACGCAGTATTTT.

This chain uses TRBV10-3 with TRBJ1-6, with no clear D. Between the trimmed V and J ends, which lost 0 bases and 7 bases, there was a span of 4 bases. This CDR3 has 13 residues. Per the germline V gene, CDR1 is ENHRY and CDR2 is SYGVKD. The CDR3 sequence is CAISESTNSPLHF. CDR3 bases: TGTGCCATCAGTGAGTCGACCAATTCACCCCTCCACTTT.

This chain links TRBV5-1 with TRBJ2-7; 8 bases are shared with TRBD1. This CDR3 comprises 13 residues. Germline V CDR1 and CDR2: SGHRS, YFSETQ. Trimming took 4 bases from V and 6 from J; bases not matched to a gene: 6. CDR3 loop: CASSEQGAGEQYF. DNA of the CDR3: TGCGCCAGCAGCGAGCAGGGGGCGGGCGAGCAGTACTTC.

The genes are TRBV7-9 and TRBJ2-2; D uncertain. V was cut by 1 base and J by 5 bases, with 11 bases left in between. The CDR3 spans 15 residues. The V gene's germline CDR1 is SEHNR and CDR2 FQNEAQ (reference sequence). The CDR3 DNA sequence: TGTGCCAGCAGCTTAGATTTGGCGCGGACCGGGGAGCTGTTTTTT. It translates to CASSLDLARTGELFF.

This chain connects TRBV9 to TRBJ2-1; TRBD1 matches 8 bases. V dropped 2 bases and J dropped 7; count of bases not matched to a gene: 8. Per the germline V gene, CDR1 is SGDLS and CDR2 is YYNGEE. This CDR3 has 15 residues. The CDR3 bases are TGTGCCAGCAGCGTGAGGTCAACAGGGGGGAATGAGCAGTTCTTC. It encodes CASSVRSTGGNEQFF.

This rearrangement joins TRBV6-5 to TRBJ2-2; D is ambiguous. V was clipped by 7 bases and J by 3 bases, with 15 bases between them. Germline CDR1 MNHEY, CDR2 SVGAGI. CDR3 length equals 15 residues. In DNA form, the CDR3 reads TGTGCCAGCATGAGTGCCGGGTATCACACCGGGGAGCTGTTTTTT. This sequence encodes CASMSAGYHTGELFF.

This chain links TRBV21-1 with TRBJ1-5; the table's D gene call, TRBD1, was not cross checked with the DNA. TRBV21-1 is a known pseudogene. CDR3 size: 18 residues. This chain's CDR3 is CANPPGGTGGGSNQPQHF. For the CDR3, the DNA is TGTGCCAACCCCCCAGGTGGGACAGGGGGTGGGAGCAATCAGCCCCAGCATTTT.

This chain connects TRBV27 to TRBJ2-5; 7 nucleotides match TRBD2. The CDR3 spans 15 residues. CDR1 and CDR2 from the germline V gene are MNHEY and SMNVEV (reference sequence). The ends lost 6 bases at V and 7 bases at J; junction bases unmatched: 14. DNA for the CDR3: TGTGCCAGCAGACCGATGCGGGGGACCCCAGGGACCCAGTACTTC. It translates to CASRPMRGTPGTQYF.

The rearrangement joins TRBV10-3 to TRBJ1-2, with D possibly matching TRBD1 (5 bases). This CDR3 comprises 13 residues. Per germline, CDR1 ENHRY and CDR2 SYGVKD. Trimming pared 2 bases from V and 8 bases from J, leaving 12 bases between. For the CDR3, the DNA is TGTGCCATCAGTGAGATCGAGGGGAAAGGCTACACCTTC. This encodes CAISEIEGKGYTF.